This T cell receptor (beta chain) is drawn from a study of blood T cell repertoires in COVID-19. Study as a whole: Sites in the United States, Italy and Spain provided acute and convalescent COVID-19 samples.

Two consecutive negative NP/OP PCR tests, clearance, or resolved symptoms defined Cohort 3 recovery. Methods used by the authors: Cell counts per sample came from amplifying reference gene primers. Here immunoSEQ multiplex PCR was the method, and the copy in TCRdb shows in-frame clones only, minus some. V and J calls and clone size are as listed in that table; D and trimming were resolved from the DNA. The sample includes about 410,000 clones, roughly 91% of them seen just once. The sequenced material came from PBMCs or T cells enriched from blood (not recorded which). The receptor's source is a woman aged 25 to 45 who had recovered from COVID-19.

CDR3 loop: CASSNGVAGVGYEQYF. In DNA form, the CDR3 reads TGTGCCAGCAGCAACGGAGTGGCGGGAGTAGGGTACGAGCAGTACTTC. The J gene is TRBJ2-7, the V gene TRBV11-1; TRBD2 matches at 7 bases. The CDR3 has 16 amino acids. J was trimmed by 4 bases and V by 5 bases; bases with no gene match: 14. CDR1 and CDR2 from the germline V gene are SGHAT and FQDESV (reference sequence).